This T cell receptor (beta chain) was captured by sequencing in a study of cytomegalovirus exposure and HLA in healthy donors. Study observations and caveats: In a later analysis, a missense DCLRE1C variant was linked to TCR beta V- and J-gene trimming. Association of roughly 18,000 TCR beta sequences with HLA alleles was found at 0.05 false discovery rate in a later analysis. Later examination showed HLA-associated TCR beta chains had greater clonal expansion than equally common others.

Comment on this clone: Its target is unknown.

This CDR3 is built from 19 residues. V lost 3 bases, J lost 1 base, and 15 bases stayed unmatched. The V gene's germline CDR1 is MGHRA and CDR2 YSYEKL. PCR primers comprised 60 Vbeta and 13 Jbeta primers. Authors' processing steps: Later analysis identified some 80 million unique TCR beta chains, about 12 million shared. Measured with immunoSEQ multiplex PCR; TCRdb has only the in-frame clones, and not every one. V and J calls plus clone size are reproduced from that table; the DNA served to infer D and trimming. The sample lists about 120,000 clones; about 79% were seen once. The TCR comes from a human donor in good health. The V and J genes are TRBV4-1 and TRBJ1-5, with 7 nucleotides matching TRBD1. Sequenced: PBMCs. The CDR3 is CASSHKQRTGTASNQPQHF. Written as DNA, the CDR3 is TGCGCCAGCAGCCACAAGCAGCGAACTGGGACAGCGAGCAATCAGCCCCAGCATTTT.